A single sample is the source of the 10 T cell receptor beta chains below, sequenced in a study of blood T cell repertoires in COVID-19. The repertoire was sequenced with immunoSEQ multiplex PCR; TCRdb's copy has only in-frame clones and lacks some. The table has approximately 260,000 clones, approximately 80% seen once. The sequenced material came from peripheral blood. The receptor source for this set is a woman of 80 years or more with active or convalescent COVID-19.

This chain joins TRBV5-4 and TRBJ1-3; possible D gene TRBD1, 5 bases. Trimming took off 3 bases at V and 3 bases at J, with 16 bases between the two ends. CDR1 is SGHNT and CDR2 is YYREEE in the germline V gene (reference sequence). The CDR3 sequence is 16 residues long. CDR3 in amino acids: CASSSSGGSSGNTIYF. CDR3 in DNA: TGTGCCAGCAGCTCGTCGGGGGGGTCTAGTGGAAACACCATATATTTT.

The chain links TRBV7-9 to TRBJ2-1, with 12 bases matching TRBD2. Per germline, CDR1 SEHNR and CDR2 FQNEAQ (reference sequence). Trimming cost V 7 bases and J 8 bases; bases outside gene matches: 12. This CDR3 is 16 amino acids long. In nucleotides, the CDR3 is TGTGCCAGCACCAGATCGTCCGGACTAGCGGGATATGAGCAGTTCTTC. It codes for CASTRSSGLAGYEQFF.

The sample holds one count of this clone. V gene TRBV6-1 combines with J gene TRBJ1-2; maybe TRBD1 (5 bases). CDR1 and CDR2 from the germline V gene are MNHNS and SASEGT. There are 14 residues in the CDR3. Trimming took off 0 bases at V and 5 bases at J, with 10 bases between the two ends. The CDR3 protein is CASSEAGQQYGYTF. In nucleotides, the CDR3 is TGTGCCAGCAGTGAAGCGGGGCAGCAATATGGCTACACCTTC.

The chain employs TRBV3-1 (or the pseudogene TRBV3-2) and TRBJ1-5, with TRBD1 as a possible D gene (5 bases). This CDR3 is 15 amino acids long. Trimming shortened V by 6 bases and J by 8 bases, and 20 bases separated the two germline ends. Germline CDR1 is LGHDT and CDR2 is YNNKEL (reference sequence). CDR3 coding DNA: TGTGCCAGCAGTCCTACTCCGGGACTGGGGGAGCCCCAGCATTTT. Protein: CASSPTPGLGEPQHF.

This rearrangement joins TRBV20-1 to TRBJ2-4; D perhaps matches TRBD2 (6 bases). Trimming took off 3 bases at V and 1 base at J, with 16 bases between the two ends. The CDR3 length is 16 residues. Germline assignment: CDR1 DFQATT and CDR2 SNEGSKA (reference sequence). The CDR3 is CSASKGNGGAKNIQYF. The CDR3 DNA follows: TGCAGTGCTAGTAAGGGCAACGGAGGGGCCAAAAACATTCAGTACTTC.

In its sample, this clone was seen a few times. The rearrangement joins TRBV5-1 to TRBJ2-5, with TRBD2 matching 7 bases. The CDR3 spans 14 residues. CDR1 is SGHRS, CDR2 YFSETQ, per germline. The junction had 3 bases not matched to a gene; V was cut back by 2 bases and J by 2 bases. DNA for the CDR3: TGCGCCAGCAGCTTTAGCGGGCAACAAGAGACCCAGTACTTC. Translated: CASSFSGQQETQYF.

The CDR3 sequence: CASSKVGLAVTGELFF. CDR3 in DNA: TGTGCCAGCAGCAAGGTGGGACTAGCAGTCACCGGGGAGCTGTTTTTT. The V gene is TRBV7-2, the J gene TRBJ2-2, with 9 positions matching TRBD2. V trimming: 5 bases; J trimming: 4 bases; junction bases outside the gene matches: 8. This CDR3 is 16 amino acids long. CDR1 and CDR2 (germline): SGHTA, FQGNSA.

This clone was detected a few times. The chain carries TRBV4-2 and TRBJ2-2; 9 bases are a match to TRBD1. The ends lost 4 bases at V and 10 bases at J; junction bases unmatched: 7. Germline CDR1 and CDR2: LGHNA and YNFKEQ. The CDR3 covers 14 residues. The CDR3 DNA sequence: TGTGCCAGCAGCCTCACCGGGACAGGGCAGGAGCTGTTTTTT. Its protein is CASSLTGTGQELFF.

This clone has only a few counts. The genes are TRBV5-1 and TRBJ1-2; 7 bases are a match to TRBD1. The V gene's germline CDR1 is SGHRS and CDR2 YFSETQ. Germline trimming cut 4 bases from V and 6 bases from J; bases unmatched to any gene: 12. CDR3 length: 15 residues. The CDR3 spells CASSPRQGIVDGYTF. In nucleotides, the CDR3 is TGCGCCAGCAGCCCCCGACAGGGAATAGTGGATGGCTACACCTTC.

This chain connects TRBV12-3 or TRBV12-4 to TRBJ1-2; tentatively, D is TRBD1 (6 bases). Trimming removed 6 bases from V and 7 bases from J, with 15 bases in between. The CDR3 length is 13 residues. CDR3 DNA: TGTGCCAGCAGGGGACAACCGAGCCCTGGCTACACCTTC. Protein product: CASRGQPSPGYTF.